This TCR beta chain was retrieved from a study of T cell changes during pregnancy in multiple sclerosis. Produced via immunoSEQ multiplex PCR; TCRdb's table is partial and in-frame only. The sample holds almost 50,000 clones; around 94% are singletons and the top ten take approximately 0.31%. Germline CDR1 reads ENHRY; CDR2 reads SYGVKD. This CDR3 has 15 residues. J gave up 2 bases and V 4 bases, and 2 bases lay outside the gene matches. The rearrangement links TRBV10-3 to TRBJ2-6, with TRBD2 matching 7 bases. Sequenced material: CD4+ T cells from peripheral blood mononuclear cells, taken in the third trimester of pregnancy. This clonotype was sampled from a female donor with multiple sclerosis, enrolled in a pregnancy study. This chain's CDR3 is CAISAGGAGANVLTF. The DNA for the CDR3 is TGTGCCATCAGTGCTGGGGGGGCTGGGGCCAACGTCCTGACTTTC.